This TCR beta chain comes out of a study of T cell changes during pregnancy in multiple sclerosis. Germline CDR1 reads SGHRS; CDR2 reads YFSETQ. CDR3 size: 14 residues. V was trimmed by 4 bases and J by 7 bases, leaving 15 bases between them. The table lists this clone with a count of one. Assay: immunoSEQ multiplex PCR; the TCRdb copy retains only in-frame clones and omits some. The table has approximately 80,000 clones, around 94% seen once. This clonotype was obtained from a female donor in good health, enrolled as a control in a pregnancy study. The material sequenced was peripheral blood, taken in the second trimester of pregnancy. The genes are TRBV5-1 and TRBJ2-1; D is possibly TRBD1 (5 bases). The CDR3 here is CASSEGVVGNEQFF. The CDR3 region has the DNA TGCGCCAGCAGCGAAGGGGTCGTGGGAAATGAGCAGTTCTTC.